This T cell receptor beta chain derives from a study of blood T cells in healthy people across ages (dated by TCRdb to about 2015). Broadly, across the study: In model experiments, template switching captured roughly one uniquely barcoded TCR beta cDNA molecule for every two T cells. Donors of different ages were randomly distributed across sequencing lanes to avoid experimental bias. Using deep sequencing normalized with unique cDNA molecular identifiers, the study measured how TCR beta repertoire diversity changes with age. The study analyzed two additional independent replicas of 1 million unique cDNA reads from the same blood draw for two donors, one aged 18 to 29 and one aged 80 or older. Four age groups were formed from the donors: young (average approximately 15 years), middle-aged (approximately 39), aged (roughly 59) and long-lived (roughly 88).

This clonotype was found once. The antigen this receptor binds is unknown. Per-base quality was not reported, and no clone a single base away is much larger than it. Resting on one read, the evidence is weak. The library was obtained by 5' RACE. Sequencer: Illumina HiSeq 2500. A second PCR of roughly 6 to 11 cycles was run with a J-beta primer mix and a sample-barcoded 5' primer. A unique molecular identifier was introduced onto each TCR beta cDNA molecule by a template-switch 5' adaptor carrying 12 random nucleotides. Each sample yielded at least 3 million CDR3-containing paired-end reads. The Mint cDNA synthesis kit, primed by a TRBC-specific oligonucleotide, was used to synthesize first-strand cDNA from all RNA. All cDNA was treated with uracil-DNA glycosylase and then went through a first 18-cycle PCR with the universal primers M1SS and BC2_uni_R. From the authors' description of their analysis: For normalization, 1 million high-quality reads were randomly selected from each sample, with every read carrying a distinct molecular identifier. Instead of being binned into consensus sequences, reads that shared molecular identifiers were thrown out. MiTCR, with a Q25 quality threshold and the strictest error-elimination algorithm, was used for CDR3 identification, clonotype clustering and error correction. Lower-bound total TCR beta diversity was estimated with a nonparametric unseen species model using Euler transformation. In-frame beta chains were kept once TCRdb had trimmed the public reads at Q25 with fastp and called clones with MiXCR. Rows matching on CDR3 protein sequence are summarized as one entry with the most common DNA and genes. It is TCRdb's table, rather than the study itself, that gives the V and J calls and clone size. Here the sample has fewer than 900,000 distinct CDR3 sequences; roughly 44% occur a single time. The ten largest clones represent around a fifth of the sample.

Overall results and qualifications from the work: Compared with the aged group, the long-lived group had more naive CD4+ T cells, fewer expanded clones and increased TCR diversity, suggesting age selection. Estimates of total diversity from one million sequenced T cells were regarded as lower bounds and underestimates. As age increased, observed TCR beta diversity per million T cells dropped in a roughly linear way, and a significant reduction was already evident by age about 36. Observed TCR beta diversity correlated strongly with the percentage of naive T cells measured by flow cytometry. Bulk unsorted PBMC profiling prevented conclusive comparison of naive and antigen-experienced compartments. Because donor CMV infection status was unknown, age-related changes in expanded clonotypes were potentially confounded.

The donors were roughly 40 Caucasian individuals from Russia, aged roughly 6 to 90 years, who were systemically healthy. Around 9.8 milliliters of peripheral blood were collected from each donor into EDTA-treated Vacutainer tubes. Ficoll-Paque density-gradient centrifugation was used to isolate PBMCs, with at least 7 million per sample. Total RNA was extracted from PBMCs with Trizol reagent, with at least 6 micrograms obtained per sample. The percentages of naive CD45RAhigh/CD27high T cells were determined by flow cytometry on a PBMC aliquot from every donor. This receptor was identified in an older woman in good health. What was sequenced was blood.

The CDR3 protein sequence reads: CASSFGTGPLSGANVLTF. The nucleotides are TGTGCCAGCAGTTTTGGGACAGGGCCGCTCTCTGGGGCCAACGTCCTGACTTTC. Recombination joined TRBV12-3 or TRBV12-4 with TRBJ2-6; the junction holds 9 bases that match TRBD1. Germline trimming: 3 bases from V, 0 bases from J; junction bases outside gene matches: 6. Counted from cysteine to phenylalanine, this CDR3 has 18 amino acids. CDR3 DNA is the only sequence kept; it has 54 bases, read in frame from the first base.